This paragraph covers one T cell receptor beta chain sequence. Its antigen is currently unknown. The TCRbeta library incorporated unique molecular identifiers. TCRdb re-derived calls from the PCR reads in MiXCR, one entry per CDR3 protein. Found here are approximately 520,000 distinct CDR3 sequences, more than 9.5% of them singletons; the top ten hold 14%. This sample is part of a study of T-cell reconstitution after alpha-beta-depleted transplantation in children. General study findings and limits: Several hundred rapidly expanded clones from non-depleted graft cells reportedly supplied alpha-beta T cells about two months post-transplant. T-cell numbers and diversity one year post-transplant derived largely from freshly generated T cells.

Germline values: CDR1 MDHEN, CDR2 SYDVKM. The CDR3 covers 15 residues. Unmatched junction bases numbered 12, after V lost 6 bases and J lost 6 bases. The chain uses TRBV28 and TRBJ2-7, with 9 bases aligning to TRBD1. This TCR came from a female patient younger than 10 who had a stem cell transplant for aplastic anemia, so the T cells may come from the graft donor. The sequences come from PBMCs, mostly from graft donor cells, collected 180 days after TCRalphabeta/CD19-depleted stem cell transplant. The CDR3 DNA reads TGTGCCAGCAGAAGTTACCGACAGGGGGGAGGCGAGCAGTACTTC. It is translated as CASRSYRQGGGEQYF.